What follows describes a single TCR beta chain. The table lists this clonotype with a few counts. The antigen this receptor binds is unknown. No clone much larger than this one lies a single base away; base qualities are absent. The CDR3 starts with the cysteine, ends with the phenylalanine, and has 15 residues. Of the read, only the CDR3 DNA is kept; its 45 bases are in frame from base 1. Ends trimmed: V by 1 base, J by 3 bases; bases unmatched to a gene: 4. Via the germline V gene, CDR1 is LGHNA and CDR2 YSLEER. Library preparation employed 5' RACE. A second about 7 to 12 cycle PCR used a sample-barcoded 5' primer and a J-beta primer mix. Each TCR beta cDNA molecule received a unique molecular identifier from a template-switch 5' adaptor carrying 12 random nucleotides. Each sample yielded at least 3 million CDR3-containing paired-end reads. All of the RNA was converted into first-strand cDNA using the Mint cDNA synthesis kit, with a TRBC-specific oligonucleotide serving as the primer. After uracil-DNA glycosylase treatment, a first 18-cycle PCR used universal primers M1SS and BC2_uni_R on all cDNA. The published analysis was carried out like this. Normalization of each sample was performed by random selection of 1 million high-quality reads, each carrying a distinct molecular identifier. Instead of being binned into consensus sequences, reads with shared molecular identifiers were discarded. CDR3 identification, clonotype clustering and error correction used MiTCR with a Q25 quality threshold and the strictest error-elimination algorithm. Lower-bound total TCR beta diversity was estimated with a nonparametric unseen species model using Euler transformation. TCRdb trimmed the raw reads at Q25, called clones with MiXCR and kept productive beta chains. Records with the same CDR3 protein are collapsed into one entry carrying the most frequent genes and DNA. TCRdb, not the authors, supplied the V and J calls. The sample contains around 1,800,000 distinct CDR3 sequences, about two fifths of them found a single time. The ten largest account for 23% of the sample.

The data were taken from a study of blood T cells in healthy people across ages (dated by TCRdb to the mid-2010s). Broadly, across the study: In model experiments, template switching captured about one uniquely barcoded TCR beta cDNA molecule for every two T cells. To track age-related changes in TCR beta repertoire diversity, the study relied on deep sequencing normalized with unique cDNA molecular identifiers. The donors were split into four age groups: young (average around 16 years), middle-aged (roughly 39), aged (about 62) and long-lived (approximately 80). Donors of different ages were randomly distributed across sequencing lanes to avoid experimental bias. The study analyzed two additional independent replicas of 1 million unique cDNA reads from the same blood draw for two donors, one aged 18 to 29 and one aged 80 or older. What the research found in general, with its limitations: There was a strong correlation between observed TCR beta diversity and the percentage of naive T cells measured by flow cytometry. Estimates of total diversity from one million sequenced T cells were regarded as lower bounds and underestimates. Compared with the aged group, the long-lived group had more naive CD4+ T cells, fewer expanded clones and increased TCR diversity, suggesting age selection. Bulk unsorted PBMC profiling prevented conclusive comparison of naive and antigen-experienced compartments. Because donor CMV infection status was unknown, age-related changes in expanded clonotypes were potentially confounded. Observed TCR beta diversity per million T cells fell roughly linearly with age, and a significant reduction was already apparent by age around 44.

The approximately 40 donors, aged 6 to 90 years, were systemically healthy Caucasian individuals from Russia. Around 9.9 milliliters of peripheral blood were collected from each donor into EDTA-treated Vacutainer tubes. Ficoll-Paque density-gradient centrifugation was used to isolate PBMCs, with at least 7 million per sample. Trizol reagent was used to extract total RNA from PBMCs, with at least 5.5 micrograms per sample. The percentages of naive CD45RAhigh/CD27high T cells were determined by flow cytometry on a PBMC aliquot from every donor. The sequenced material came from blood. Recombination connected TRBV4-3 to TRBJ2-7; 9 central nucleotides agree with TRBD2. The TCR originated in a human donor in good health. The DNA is TGCGCCAGCAGCCAAGTTAGCGGGGGAGTCTACGAGCAGTACTTC. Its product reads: CASSQVSGGVYEQYF.